These T cell receptor beta chains were read from a single sample in a study of blood T cell repertoires in COVID-19. The repertoire was sequenced with immunoSEQ multiplex PCR; TCRdb's copy has only in-frame clones and lacks some. The sample shows more than 150,000 clones, under 85% of them seen only once. Material for sequencing was peripheral blood. Receptors were obtained from a woman aged 80 or older with acute or convalescent COVID-19. Each CDR3 is given with its conserved first and last residue. The D gene is left open where the match is weak. Not every row has a clone size; where given, it reads once, few, many or a size class.

len	d_gene	v_gene	j_gene	abundance	CDR3nt	CDR3aa
16	TRBD1	TRBV9	TRBJ2-3	-	TGTGCCAGCAGCCGCGCCGGGACAGGGGGCACAGATACGCAGTATTTT	CASSRAGTGGTDTQYF
15	TRBD2	TRBV19	TRBJ2-1	-	TGTGCCAGTAGTATAGCTAGCGGGAGATACAATGAGCAGTTCTTC	CASSIASGRYNEQFF
14	-	TRBV7-9	TRBJ2-2	-	TGTGCCAGCAGCTTCCGGACAGAGGGCGGGGAGCTGTTTTTT	CASSFRTEGGELFF
12	-	TRBV30	TRBJ1-2	-	TGTGCCTGGAACAGAGACAACTATGGCTACACCTTC	CAWNRDNYGYTF
16	TRBD2	TRBV24-1	TRBJ2-2	-	TGTGCCACCTCGCTAGCGGGGGGGCCGTTCACCGGGGAGCTGTTTTTT	CATSLAGGPFTGELFF
16	TRBD2	TRBV6-5	TRBJ2-1	-	TGTGCCAGCAGTTACTCGGGGAGCGGGAGGTCCTCGGAGCAGTTCTTC	CASSYSGSGRSSEQFF
14	-	TRBV3-1/TRBV3-2	TRBJ1-2	-	TGTGCCAGCAGCCGTCCCTCAGCTAACTATGGCTACACCTTC	CASSRPSANYGYTF
14	TRBD1	TRBV5-1	TRBJ2-7	-	TGCGCCAGCAGCTCTCACGGGACAGACTACGAGCAGTACTTC	CASSSHGTDYEQYF
14	-	TRBV29-1	TRBJ1-2	-	TGCAGCGTCGATAAGGAGGGGGGGGACTATGGCTACACCTTC	CSVDKEGGDYGYTF
15	TRBD2	TRBV4-3	TRBJ2-5	-	TGCGCCAGCAGCCAAGCCCTGACTAGCGTTGAGACCCAGTACTTC	CASSQALTSVETQYF
15	-	TRBV7-2	TRBJ1-6	-	TGTGCCAGCAGCTTAGTTGCAAGGGGAGGTTCACCCCTCCACTTT	CASSLVARGGSPLHF
13	-	TRBV30	TRBJ1-5	-	TGTGCCTGGGAGTCGGGGGGGAATCAGCCCCAGCATTTT	CAWESGGNQPQHF
14	-	TRBV4-3	TRBJ2-3	-	TGCGCCAGCAGCCAAGATCGAGCCCCAGATACGCAGTATTTT	CASSQDRAPDTQYF
15	TRBD1	TRBV9	TRBJ2-5	-	TGTGCCAGCAGCGTGAGTACAGGGGCCCAAGAGACCCAGTACTTC	CASSVSTGAQETQYF
13	-	TRBV19	TRBJ1-1	-	TGTGCCAGTAGTATAGACAGGAACACTGAAGCTTTCTTT	CASSIDRNTEAFF
16	-	TRBV7-9	TRBJ1-1	once	TGTGCCAGCAACCGACTCGCTCGGGGAGCACTAACTGAAGCTTTCTTT	CASNRLARGALTEAFF
15	-	TRBV7-9	TRBJ2-7	-	TGTGCCAGCAGCTTATATGTGGTCGGAGGGGAAGAGCAGTACTTC	CASSLYVVGGEEQYF
15	-	TRBV19	TRBJ2-1	-	TGTGCCAGTAGTATAGGCCCAGGCCTGAACAATGAGCAGTTCTTC	CASSIGPGLNNEQFF
14	TRBD1	TRBV5-1	TRBJ1-2	-	TGCGCCAGCAGCCTGGGGGACAGGCTCTATGGCTACACCTTC	CASSLGDRLYGYTF
17	TRBD1	TRBV5-1	TRBJ1-1	-	TGCGCCAGCAGCCCATTGACAGGGGGCGCAAGGAACACTGAAGCTTTCTTT	CASSPLTGGARNTEAFF